A single sample is the source of the 20 T cell receptor beta chains below, sequenced in a study of T-cell memory formation after mild COVID-19. TCRdb re-derived calls from the 5' RACE reads in MiXCR, one entry per CDR3 protein. The profile covers 450,000 or so distinct CDR3 sequences, with about 20% appearing a single time and more than 8% taken by the ten largest. Sample: PBMCs or a T cell subset sorted from them (not recorded which). The receptor set was obtained from an adult woman who had mild COVID-19 (a few samples of this study predate the infection). Cell type and time point are not known.

This clonotype has only a few counts. The V and J genes are TRBV11-2 and TRBJ1-4, with D perhaps matching TRBD1 (6 bases). CDR3 length equals 13 residues. Trimming left V 1 base short and J 7 bases short, with 7 bases between. Germline V gene sequence: CDR1 SGHAT, CDR2 FQNNGV. This CDR3 reads CASSLGTVEKLFF. In DNA, the CDR3 is TGTGCCAGCAGCTTAGGGACAGTTGAAAAACTGTTTTTT.

The chain recombines TRBV12-3 or TRBV12-4 with TRBJ1-1; D gene uncertain. The CDR3 totals 14 residues. Trimming took off 7 bases at V and 0 bases at J, with 12 bases between the two ends. The CDR3 spells CASKWGGLNTEAFF. In DNA, the CDR3 is TGTGCCAGCAAATGGGGAGGGCTGAACACTGAAGCTTTCTTT.

The rearrangement uses TRBV30 and TRBJ2-7; 9 bases match TRBD1. In germline, CDR1 is GTSNPN, CDR2 SVGIG (reference sequence). The CDR3 is made up of 13 amino acids. The V and J ends lost 7 bases and 6 bases, in that order; junction bases with no gene match: 10. The CDR3, as DNA: TGTGCCTCCACCACGGGACAGGGAATCGAGCAGTACTTC. It encodes CASTTGQGIEQYF.

V and J are TRBV5-5 and TRBJ2-1; 13 nucleotides match TRBD2. Per germline, CDR1 SGHKS and CDR2 YYEKEE (reference sequence). With 7 bases clipped from V and 4 bases from J, the junction kept 5 bases outside the gene matches. This CDR3 region has 15 residues. The CDR3, as DNA: TGTGCCAGCGCCGGACTAGCGGGAGCTTACAATGAGCAGTTCTTC. This codes for CASAGLAGAYNEQFF.

This clonotype was counted only a few times. The chain carries TRBV12-3 or TRBV12-4 and TRBJ2-1; 7 bases map to TRBD2. V dropped 6 bases and J dropped 9; count of bases not matched to a gene: 5. This CDR3 has 12 residues. The CDR3 DNA sequence: TGTGCCAGCAGCCTTAGGGAGGGTGAGCAGTTCTTC. Residues: CASSLREGEQFF.

Only a few counts were recorded for this clonotype. This chain uses TRBV29-1 with TRBJ2-3; 8 bases agree with TRBD2. From germline, CDR1 is SQVTM and CDR2 ANQGSEA. CDR3 size: 14 residues. V lost 4 bases to trimming and J lost 2 bases; unmatched junction nucleotides: 5. The CDR3 region has the DNA TGCAGCGTTGCAACTAGCGGAAACACAGATACGCAGTATTTT. As protein: CSVATSGNTDTQYF.

This clonotype was seen a few times. The V and J genes are TRBV6-2 or TRBV6-3 and TRBJ1-2; the match to TRBD1 covers 8 bases. The CDR3 is 15 residues long. CDR1 is MNHEY, CDR2 SVGEGT, per germline. The junction had 6 bases not matched to a gene; V was cut back by 2 bases and J by 4 bases. In DNA, the CDR3 is TGTGCCAGCAGTTACGGACAGGGACAAACCTATGGCTACACCTTC. This translates into CASSYGQGQTYGYTF.

The genes are TRBV7-6 and TRBJ2-2; 8 bases line up with TRBD2. The V segment lost 1 base and the J segment 5 bases; nucleotides outside the gene matches: 12. Germline loops: CDR1 SGHVS, CDR2 FNYEAQ. This CDR3 region has 18 residues. CDR3 coding DNA: TGTGCCAGCAGCTTAGTGGGACCGCGGGGGGTGTGGACCGGGGAGCTGTTTTTT. Residues: CASSLVGPRGVWTGELFF.

This clonotype was recorded a few times. The genes are TRBV10-3 and TRBJ2-1, with a tentative D call TRBD1 (5 bases). The CDR3 totals 16 residues. Germline CDR1 reads ENHRY; CDR2 reads SYGVKD. With 0 bases removed from V and 2 bases from J, the gap between germline ends came to 11 bases. The CDR3 region is CAISESKGVAYNEQFF. As DNA, the CDR3 is TGTGCCATCAGTGAGTCGAAAGGGGTGGCCTACAATGAGCAGTTCTTC.

The V gene is TRBV7-7, the J gene TRBJ1-1; D gene uncertain. Trimming pared 1 base from V and 1 base from J, leaving 4 bases between. This CDR3 has 13 amino acids. Germline V gives CDR1 SSHAT, CDR2 FNYEAQ (reference sequence). In nucleotides, the CDR3 is TGTGCCAGCAGCTTAGATACGAACACTGAAGCTTTCTTT. Protein product: CASSLDTNTEAFF.

This clonotype has more than one count but fewer than ten. The chain carries TRBV5-1 and TRBJ2-3, with 9 bases aligning to TRBD2. Per the germline V gene, CDR1 is SGHRS and CDR2 is YFSETQ. There are 16 residues in the CDR3. V shed 1 base and J 1 base; nucleotides not matched to a gene: 4. The CDR3 loop reads CASSLTSGHRTDTQYF. The DNA for the CDR3 is TGCGCCAGCAGCTTGACTAGCGGGCACCGCACAGATACGCAGTATTTT.

In this sample, this clonotype turned up a few times. The J gene is TRBJ1-1, the V gene TRBV6-1; 7 positions match TRBD1. CDR3 length equals 14 residues. Germline V CDR1 and CDR2: MNHNS, SASEGT. V was clipped by 3 bases and J by 6 bases; unmatched bases: 7. CDR3 DNA sequence: TGTGCCAGCAGTGAGGGGACAGACTCGGCTGAAGCTTTCTTT. Its protein product is CASSEGTDSAEAFF.

Only a few counts were recorded for this clonotype. The rearrangement joins TRBV27 to TRBJ1-2, with a weak D call TRBD1 (5 bases). Germline V gives CDR1 MNHEY, CDR2 SMNVEV (reference sequence). The V and J ends lost 4 bases and 4 bases respectively, with 16 bases between them. CDR3 length: 15 amino acids. Here the CDR3 DNA reads TGTGCCAGCAGTTCCCTGACAGTCGCAGGCTATGGCTACACCTTC. The encoded protein is CASSSLTVAGYGYTF.

Only a few counts were recorded for this clonotype. The chain employs TRBV10-3 and TRBJ2-4; D is tentatively TRBD1 or TRBD2 (5 bases each). Trimming pared 5 bases from V and 10 bases from J, leaving 21 bases between. The CDR3 contains 15 residues. Germline lookup yields CDR1 ENHRY and CDR2 SYGVKD. CDR3 sequence (DNA): TGTGCCATCAGTCCCACTTCGGGCAGGGACCAAATTCAGTACTTC. As protein: CAISPTSGRDQIQYF.

This clonotype was picked up many times. This sequence joins TRBV5-1 and TRBJ2-7, with D maybe TRBD2 (6 bases). CDR1 is SGHRS and CDR2 is YFSETQ in the germline V gene. Trimming cost V 6 bases and J 3 bases, with 13 bases left between them. This CDR3 region has 13 residues. In DNA form, the CDR3 reads TGCGCCAGCACCCCGGGAGTAGGCTACGAGCAGTACTTC. This sequence encodes CASTPGVGYEQYF.

The chain is built from TRBV15 and TRBJ2-2; 12 nucleotides agree with TRBD2. J gave up 8 bases and V 1 base, and 5 bases lay outside the gene matches. The germline V gene has CDR1 LNHNV and CDR2 YYDKDF (reference sequence). This CDR3 comprises 16 residues. The CDR3 DNA sequence: TGTGCCACCAGCAGAGTCCTAGCGGGAGGGCCTGGGGAGCTGTTTTTT. Amino acid sequence: CATSRVLAGGPGELFF.

This clonotype was counted only a few times. The J gene is TRBJ1-2, the V gene TRBV5-1, with D uncertain. V lost 4 bases and J 0 bases, leaving 13 bases between the germline ends. The CDR3 runs 15 residues. Looked up from germline, CDR1 is SGHRS and CDR2 is YFSETQ. CDR3 protein: CASSQAPAANYGYTF. The DNA for the CDR3 is TGCGCCAGCAGCCAAGCTCCGGCAGCTAACTATGGCTACACCTTC.

The rearrangement links TRBV3-1 to TRBJ2-1, with D perhaps matching TRBD1 (5 bases). Germline values: CDR1 LGHDT, CDR2 YNNKEL (reference sequence). CDR3 length equals 16 residues. Trimming shortened V by 0 bases and J by 4 bases, and 13 bases separated the two germline ends. This chain's CDR3 is CASSQETVLGYNEQFF. The CDR3 DNA follows: TGTGCCAGCAGCCAAGAGACAGTGCTCGGGTACAATGAGCAGTTCTTC.

This clonotype was picked up a small number of times. V usage is TRBV20-1 and J usage is TRBJ1-5; D possibly corresponds to TRBD1 (5 bases). V was pared by 5 bases and J by 7 bases, with 18 bases between. CDR1 and CDR2 from the germline V gene are DFQATT and SNEGSKA (reference sequence). This CDR3 has 14 amino acids. As DNA, the CDR3 is TGCAGTGCTTCCGTTGCGGGGGTAGGACAGCCCCAGCATTTT. Its translation is CSASVAGVGQPQHF.

This clonotype occurred a few times. The chain employs TRBV4-3 and TRBJ1-1; maybe TRBD1 (6 bases). Germline loops: CDR1 LGHNA, CDR2 YSLEER. The CDR3 extends over 17 amino acids. Trimming shortened V by 2 bases and J by 1 base, and 17 bases separated the two germline ends. The CDR3 region has the DNA TGCGCCAGCAGCCAACGGGTGGGAGGGGGGCGGAACACTGAAGCTTTCTTT. Protein sequence: CASSQRVGGGRNTEAFF.